Below, 24 T cell receptor beta chains from the same sample are listed, as sequenced in a study of blood T cell repertoires in COVID-19. Generated by immunoSEQ multiplex PCR, the TCRdb table keeps only in-frame clones and is missing some. This sample has a few hundred thousand clones, with approximately 91% found just once. The sequencing sample was made of peripheral blood. Source of these receptors: a man younger than 35 with active or convalescent COVID-19.

This rearrangement joins TRBV20-1 to TRBJ2-2; D possibly corresponds to TRBD1 (6 bases). Trimming removed 5 bases at V and 6 bases at J, with 10 bases between. Germline lookup yields CDR1 DFQATT and CDR2 SNEGSKA (reference sequence). The CDR3 runs 12 residues. In DNA form, the CDR3 reads TGCAGTGCTGGTGGGGGCTCCGGGGAGCTGTTTTTT. This encodes CSAGGGSGELFF.

The V gene is TRBV11-3, the J gene TRBJ2-1; 8 bases agree with TRBD2. Germline V gives CDR1 SGHNT, CDR2 YENEEA. J was trimmed by 5 bases and V by 5 bases; bases with no gene match: 8. The CDR3 is made up of 15 amino acids. The CDR3 region has the DNA TGTGCCAGCAGCCCCGGGGGGGTAGCCAACAATGAGCAGTTCTTC. Amino acid sequence: CASSPGGVANNEQFF.

The chain uses TRBV18 and TRBJ2-4; 7 bases line up with TRBD1. In germline, CDR1 is KGHSH, CDR2 LQKENI. The V and J ends lost 5 bases and 0 bases, in that order; junction bases with no gene match: 7. This CDR3 is 16 amino acids long. As DNA, the CDR3 is TGTGCCAGCTCAACAGGACAGGCACTAGCCAAAAACATTCAGTACTTC. It encodes CASSTGQALAKNIQYF.

The J gene is TRBJ1-2, the V gene TRBV4-2, with D maybe TRBD1 (5 bases). Germline V gene data show CDR1 as LGHNA and CDR2 as YNFKEQ. CDR3 length: 14 amino acids. With 4 bases removed from V and 6 bases from J, the gap between germline ends came to 15 bases. DNA for the CDR3: TGTGCCAGCAGCCCAGTAGGGGAGGAGGATGGCTACACCTTC. This sequence encodes CASSPVGEEDGYTF.

The chain combines TRBV6-6 with TRBJ1-5, with D possibly being TRBD1 (6 bases). The germline V gene has CDR1 MNHNY and CDR2 SVGAGI (reference sequence). Trimming took 8 bases from V and 6 from J, leaving 17 bases between them. The CDR3 totals 14 residues. CDR3 region: CASGPVQGGQPQHF. The CDR3 DNA is TGTGCCAGCGGGCCTGTACAGGGTGGTCAGCCCCAGCATTTT.

The chain is built from TRBV6-6 and TRBJ2-4; D may be TRBD1 (5 bases). Germline assignment: CDR1 MNHNY and CDR2 SVGAGI (reference sequence). CDR3 length: 15 amino acids. Trimming left V 0 bases short and J 7 bases short, with 13 bases between. The CDR3 DNA follows: TGTGCCAGCAGTTACTCTTTGTTGGCAGGGAACATTCAGTACTTC. Translated: CASSYSLLAGNIQYF.

This clone was counted a few times. The J gene is TRBJ2-7, the V gene TRBV5-5, with 7 bases matching TRBD1. CDR3 length: 14 residues. V trimming: 0 bases; J trimming: 0 bases; junction bases outside the gene matches: 0. CDR1 and CDR2 from the germline V gene are SGHKS and YYEKEE (reference sequence). CDR3 in amino acids: CASSLGDSSYEQYF. Written as DNA, the CDR3 is TGTGCCAGCAGCTTGGGGGACAGCTCCTACGAGCAGTACTTC. The complete variable domain, with remaining parts taken from reference TRBV5-5 and TRBJ2-7, reads DAGVTQSPTHLIKTRGQQVTLRCSPISGHKSVSWYQQVLGQGPQFIFQYYEKEERGRGNFPDRFSARQFPNYSSELNVNALLLGDSALYLCASSLGDSSYEQYFGPGTRLTVT.

The chain combines TRBV27 with TRBJ2-7; 7 bases line up with TRBD1. V dropped 2 bases and J dropped 0; count of bases not matched to a gene: 1. The CDR3 totals 14 residues. The germline V gene has CDR1 MNHEY and CDR2 SMNVEV (reference sequence). CDR3 region: CASSLDRASYEQYF. DNA of the CDR3: TGTGCCAGCAGTTTAGACAGGGCCTCCTACGAGCAGTACTTC.

The chain links TRBV2 to TRBJ1-1, with no clear D. The CDR3 consists of 13 residues. V was cut by 7 bases and J by 3 bases, with 12 bases left in between. Per the germline V gene, CDR1 is SNHLY and CDR2 is FYNNEI. CDR3 in amino acids: CASKVRADTEAFF. CDR3 coding DNA: TGTGCCAGCAAGGTGAGGGCAGACACTGAAGCTTTCTTT.

In nucleotides, the CDR3 is TGTGCCAGCAGTGAGACAGGGTACGAGCAGTACTTC. Its translation: CASSETGYEQYF. V gene TRBV6-1 combines with J gene TRBJ2-7; 7 nucleotides align to TRBD1. The CDR3 sequence is 12 residues long. Losses at the gene ends were 3 bases for V and 4 bases for J; bases not matched to a gene: 0. Germline V gives CDR1 MNHNS, CDR2 SASEGT.

The rearrangement uses TRBV2 and TRBJ2-4; TRBD1 matches at 8 bases. Germline values: CDR1 SNHLY, CDR2 FYNNEI. After removal of 6 bases from V and 2 bases from J, the junction contained 12 bases not matched to a gene. This CDR3 region has 17 residues. The chain's CDR3 is CASSLSGHRGTKNIQYF. DNA of the CDR3: TGTGCCAGCAGCCTATCTGGGCACAGGGGGACCAAAAACATTCAGTACTTC.

The rearrangement links TRBV6-2 or TRBV6-3 to TRBJ1-5, with 11 bases fitting TRBD1. Trimming took 3 bases from V and 6 from J; bases not matched to a gene: 7. There are 16 residues in the CDR3. Germline loops: CDR1 MNHEY, CDR2 SVGEGT. The CDR3 loop reads CASSYLMGQGGQPQHF. The CDR3 DNA follows: TGTGCCAGCAGTTATCTGATGGGACAGGGGGGTCAGCCCCAGCATTTT.

This clone showed up many times. The chain combines TRBV15 with TRBJ1-4; D is ambiguous. Trimming pared 0 bases from V and 8 bases from J, leaving 13 bases between. Germline V CDR1 and CDR2: LNHNV, YYDKDF (reference sequence). This CDR3 is built from 15 residues. CDR3 residues: CATSRDLRVLEKLFF. The CDR3 DNA reads as TGTGCCACCAGCAGAGATCTGAGGGTATTGGAAAAACTGTTTTTT.

This chain connects TRBV2 to TRBJ2-3, with D possibly being TRBD1 (6 bases). The germline V gene encodes CDR1 SNHLY and CDR2 FYNNEI. The CDR3 length is 15 residues. V was pared by 9 bases and J by 6 bases, with 22 bases between. The CDR3 DNA sequence: TGTGCCAGTACCAAGGGCCCCCAGGGGTGGGATACGCAGTATTTT. It encodes CASTKGPQGWDTQYF.

The rearrangement links TRBV5-6 to TRBJ1-4, with TRBD1 as a possible D gene (6 bases). The CDR3 totals 12 residues. CDR1 is SGHDT and CDR2 is YYEEEE in the germline V gene. Trimming pared 8 bases from V and 7 bases from J, leaving 12 bases between. CDR3 in amino acids: CASKRGGEKLFF. For the CDR3, the DNA is TGTGCCAGTAAGAGGGGGGGTGAAAAACTGTTTTTT.

In DNA, the CDR3 is TGCGCCAGCAGCCACCACGGCGGAAAAGAGACCCAGTACTTC. Encoded protein: CASSHHGGKETQYF. The chain joins TRBV4-1 to TRBJ2-5; no definite D call. Trimming shortened V by 3 bases and J by 3 bases, and 11 bases separated the two germline ends. CDR1 MGHRA and CDR2 YSYEKL come from the germline V gene. This CDR3 has 14 residues.

The rearrangement joins TRBV29-1 to TRBJ1-1; no firm D call. Germline CDR1 is SQVTM and CDR2 is ANQGSEA. The CDR3 runs 10 residues. V was shortened by 7 bases and J by 4 bases, with 7 bases between the two germline ends. DNA for the CDR3: TGCAGCGCCGAGAGCACTGAAGCTTTCTTT. It specifies CSAESTEAFF.

This clone was counted a single time. This rearrangement joins TRBV4-3 to TRBJ2-7; possibly TRBD2 for D (6 bases). With 8 bases removed from V and 7 bases from J, the gap between germline ends came to 24 bases. The CDR3 is 15 amino acids. Germline V gene lookup returns CDR1 LGHNA and CDR2 YSLEER. The CDR3 DNA sequence: TGCGCCAGCGACCCTGGGGAACGGAGCGGAGGGGAGCAGTACTTC. Its protein product is CASDPGERSGGEQYF.

The genes are TRBV7-8 and TRBJ2-1; TRBD2 matches 7 bases. The J segment lost 7 bases and the V segment lost 5 bases, leaving 8 bases of the junction unmatched. The germline gives CDR1 SGHVS, CDR2 FQNEAQ. This CDR3 contains 14 residues. The CDR3: CASSILGTKNEQFF. As DNA, the CDR3 is TGTGCCAGCAGCATACTTGGGACTAAAAATGAGCAGTTCTTC.

V gene TRBV21-1 combines with J gene TRBJ1-2. TRBV21-1 represents a pseudogene. There are 16 residues in the CDR3. This CDR3 is CASRHQQAHWGDGYTF. The CDR3 nucleotides are TGTGCCAGCAGACACCAACAGGCGCACTGGGGGGATGGCTACACCTTC.

V and J are TRBV11-2 and TRBJ2-7, with 11 bases that match TRBD2. The J segment lost 1 base and the V segment lost 5 bases, leaving 4 bases of the junction unmatched. Germline V gene sequence: CDR1 SGHAT, CDR2 FQNNGV. The CDR3 contains 15 residues. CDR3 region: CASSTSSGGSYEQYF. The CDR3 coding sequence is TGTGCCAGCAGCACCTCTAGCGGGGGGTCCTACGAGCAGTACTTC.

For the CDR3, the DNA is TGCGCCAGCAGCCAAGTTGGGCCAGGGGTCTATGGCTACACCTTC. It translates to CASSQVGPGVYGYTF. V is TRBV4-1 and J is TRBJ1-2; possibly TRBD1 for D (6 bases). V lost 1 base to trimming and J lost 4 bases, with 13 bases between them. CDR1 is MGHRA, CDR2 YSYEKL, per germline. This CDR3 has 15 amino acids.

This clone has only a few counts. The V gene is TRBV6-5, the J gene TRBJ2-1, with 8 bases lining up with TRBD2. The CDR3 loop spans 14 amino acids. CDR1 is MNHEY, CDR2 SVGAGI, per germline. With V trimmed by 5 bases and J by 8 bases, 8 bases remained unmatched. The CDR3 loop is CASSPGLAPYEQFF. In DNA form, the CDR3 reads TGTGCCAGCAGTCCAGGACTAGCTCCCTATGAGCAGTTCTTC.

This chain connects TRBV10-2 to TRBJ1-1; no definite D call. V gave up 0 bases and J gave up 11 bases, with 13 bases separating them. This CDR3 comprises 13 residues. The V gene's germline CDR1 is WSHSY and CDR2 SAAADI. The CDR3 nucleotides read TGCGCCAGCAGTGAGTCTCGAGGGAAAAGGGCTTTCTTT. This gives the protein CASSESRGKRAFF.